This T cell receptor beta chain stems from a study of T cell changes during pregnancy in multiple sclerosis. Generated by immunoSEQ multiplex PCR, the TCRdb table keeps only in-frame clones and is missing some. The sample shows around 69,000 clones, approximately 90% of them seen only once. The CDR3 totals 17 residues. V was shortened by 0 bases and J by 2 bases, with 15 bases between the two germline ends. Germline loops: CDR1 LGHNT, CDR2 FRNRAP. The receptor was isolated from a female donor in good health, enrolled as a control in a pregnancy study. The specimen comprised peripheral blood, sampled in the second trimester of pregnancy. The rearrangement uses TRBV12-5 and TRBJ2-3; a possible D gene is TRBD2 (6 bases). The CDR3 coding sequence is TGTGCTAGTGGTTTGGTACATAAAGGCGGGGACACAGATACGCAGTATTTT. It yields the protein CASGLVHKGGDTDTQYF.